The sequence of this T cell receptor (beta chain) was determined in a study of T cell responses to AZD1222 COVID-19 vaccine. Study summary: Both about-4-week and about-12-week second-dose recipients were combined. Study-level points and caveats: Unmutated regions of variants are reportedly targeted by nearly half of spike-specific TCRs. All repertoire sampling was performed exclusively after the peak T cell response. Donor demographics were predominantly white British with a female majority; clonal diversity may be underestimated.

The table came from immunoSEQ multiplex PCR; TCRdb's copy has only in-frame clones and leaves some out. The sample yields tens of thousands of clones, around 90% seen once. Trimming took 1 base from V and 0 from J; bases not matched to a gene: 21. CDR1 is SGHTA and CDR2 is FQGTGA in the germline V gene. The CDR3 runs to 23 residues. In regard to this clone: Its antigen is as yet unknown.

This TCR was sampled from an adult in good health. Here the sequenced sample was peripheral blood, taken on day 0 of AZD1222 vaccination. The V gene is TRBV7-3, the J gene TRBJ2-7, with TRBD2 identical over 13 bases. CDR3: CASSLKWGTPTSGGNPSSYEQYF. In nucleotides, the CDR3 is TGTGCCAGCAGCTTAAAATGGGGGACTCCGACTAGCGGGGGGAACCCTAGCTCCTACGAGCAGTACTTC.